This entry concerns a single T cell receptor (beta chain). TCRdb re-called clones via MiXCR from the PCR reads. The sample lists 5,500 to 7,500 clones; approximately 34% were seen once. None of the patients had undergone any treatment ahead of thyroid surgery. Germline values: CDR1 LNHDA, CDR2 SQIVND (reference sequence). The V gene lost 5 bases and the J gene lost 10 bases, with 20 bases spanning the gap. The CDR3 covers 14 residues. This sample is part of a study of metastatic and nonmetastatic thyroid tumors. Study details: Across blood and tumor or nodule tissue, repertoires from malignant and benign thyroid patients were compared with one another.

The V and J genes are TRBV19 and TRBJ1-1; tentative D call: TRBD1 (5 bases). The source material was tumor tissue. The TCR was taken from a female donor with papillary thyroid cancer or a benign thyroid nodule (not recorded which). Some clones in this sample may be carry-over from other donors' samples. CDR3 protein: CASSFATSPGGAFF. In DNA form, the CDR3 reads TGTGCCAGTAGTTTTGCCACCTCCCCCGGGGGAGCTTTCTTT.